This T cell receptor (beta chain) was sequenced during a study of shared T cell receptors in the human thymus (dated by TCRdb to the early 2020s). With regard to the full study: The study examined how the human thymus generates shared, self-reactive T-cell receptor alpha chains.

Clipping removes 4 bases from V and 4 bases from J, with 8 as the unmatched junction base count. Sequences MNHEY (CDR1) and SVGAGI (CDR2) are obtained from the germline V gene. Including cysteine and phenylalanine, the CDR3 has 15 amino acids. Only the CDR3 region is kept as DNA, spanning 45 bases read in frame from base 1. Libraries were built with the immunoSEQ multiplex PCR assay. Here the immuneACCESS table is served through TCRdb, limited to in-frame sequences with V and J called. Missing clones are a known gap in these copies; in checked studies unresolved V genes cover under half, and the rest lacks a known reason. This sample holds hundreds of thousands of clones; about 87% were observed only once. The top ten constitute more than 0.009% of the sample. In the case of this clone: It lacks a known antigen. It has no much larger one-base neighbor in the sample; base qualities were not kept.

These same records also appear under a second study, on human thymus T cells. From that second study: In Finland, the donors were immunologically healthy infants who were having open corrective cardiac surgery for congenital heart defects. The thymus tissue came from surgical resects taken out during corrective cardiac surgery. Biased V and J gene segment usage appeared to be present in both thymic and peripheral blood repertoires. The related research found that thymic TCR repertoires overlapped highly between unrelated individuals. The study characterized TCR alpha and beta repertoires from about 8 infant thymus samples and a few related peripheral blood samples. The infant donors were about 6 to 244 days old, and the cohort included several males and a couple of females. Thymocytes were mechanically released from the tissue and were stored as pellets of about 10-30 million cells at -70 degrees C. A QIAsymphony instrument was used to extract genomic DNA from frozen cell pellets. Using the immunoSEQ multiplex PCR assay, the TCRB and TCRAD loci were amplified from a standardized quantity of quality-controlled genomic DNA. The amplicons spanned the V(D)J region and were long enough to cover the CDR3 and allow V and J genes to be identified. Through the commercial immunoSEQ service, the amplicons were sequenced on an Illumina platform. Primer bias and sequencing errors were corrected as previously described, and TCRAD and TCRB definitions were based on the IMGT database. immunoSEQ Analyzer 3.0 and VDJTools were used for repertoire analysis, which covered basic statistics, V/J segment usage, diversity estimates, rarefaction and pairwise overlap. Diversity was estimated with Chao1, ChaoE, Efron-Thisted, Shannon and inverse Simpson indices, and also on datasets down-sampled to the smallest sample. Repertoire overlap used strict matching of CDR3 nucleotide sequence, V gene and J gene, with Jaccard-based multidimensional scaling clustering. On average, thymus samples yielded about 730,000 unique TCRB clonotypes, whereas blood samples yielded around 88,000.

Sequenced sample: thymocytes. This clonotype was sampled from a boy younger than two with a congenital heart defect. Donor details come from another sample of the same person, matched by shared clones. The sequence is built from TRBV6-5 and TRBJ1-1; 8 bases in between match TRBD1. The nucleotide sequence reads TGTGCCAGCAGTTCCGAGACAGGGGAGGGCACTGAAGCTTTCTTT. Its amino acids are CASSSETGEGTEAFF.